The sequence of this T cell receptor (beta chain) was determined in a study of Ad26.COV2.S vaccination and SARS-CoV-2 variants. Indicated treatment: about 20 received Ad26.COV2.S at low or high dose, single or two shots; roughly five received placebo; per-sample allocation not given. Sampling occurred on day 63 after the first vaccine or placebo injection. Measured with immunoSEQ multiplex PCR; TCRdb has only the in-frame clones, and not every one. The table lists roughly 300,000 clones, about 88% of them singletons. The CDR3 runs to 13 residues. V lost 6 bases to trimming and J lost 8 bases; unmatched junction nucleotides: 5. CDR1 is MDHEN, CDR2 SYDVKM, per germline.

The sequences come from peripheral blood, collected in a trial of Ad26.COV2.S vaccine versus placebo. The V call is TRBV28, the J call TRBJ1-2; 11 bases are shared with TRBD1. This receptor was taken from a person aged 18-60 years who received the Ad26.COV2.S COVID-19 vaccine or a placebo. The CDR3 bases are TGTGCCAGCAGACTAGGGACAGGGGGAGGCTACACCTTC. Translating it yields CASRLGTGGGYTF.